Below are 9 T cell receptor beta chains sequenced from a single sample in a study of blood T cell repertoires in COVID-19. The assay was immunoSEQ multiplex PCR, and TCRdb's table has in-frame clones only and misses some. This sample has approximately 90,000 clones; about 85% occur once, and the top ten carry 3.8%. Source material: peripheral blood. All receptors derive from a man in his 60s with acute or convalescent COVID-19.

The genes are TRBV13 and TRBJ2-3; D might be TRBD2 (5 bases). The germline CDR1 and CDR2 sequences are PRHDT and FYEKMQ (reference sequence). The CDR3 is 15 residues long. V was clipped by 1 base and J by 6 bases, with 14 bases between them. This chain's CDR3 is CASSLASSGGDTQYF. The CDR3 nucleotides read TGTGCCAGCAGCTTAGCTAGCTCCGGCGGGGATACGCAGTATTTT.

The V call is TRBV3-1 (or the pseudogene TRBV3-2), the J call TRBJ1-2; the match to TRBD1 covers 7 bases. CDR1 LGHDT and CDR2 YNNKEL come from the germline V gene (reference sequence). J gave up 2 bases and V 1 base, and 10 bases lay outside the gene matches. The CDR3 spans 17 residues. CDR3 sequence reads: CASSQGHGGQENYGYTF. The CDR3 nucleotides are TGTGCCAGCAGCCAAGGTCATGGAGGACAGGAGAACTATGGCTACACCTTC.

To note about this clone: Relative to the germline gene, one junction end is altered; a read error may explain this. Here the CDR3 DNA reads TGTGCCAGCATGCGAGGGAGCGGGGAGCTGGTTTTT. Translating gives CASMRGSGELVF. The chain is built from TRBV12-3 or TRBV12-4 and TRBJ2-2, with 7 bases lining up with TRBD2. The CDR3 totals 12 residues.

The rearrangement uses TRBV19 and TRBJ2-2; 8 positions match TRBD2. The junction had 2 bases not matched to a gene; V was cut back by 7 bases and J by 1 base. Germline-derived CDR1 and CDR2 are LNHDA and SQIVND (reference sequence). The CDR3 covers 14 residues. This CDR3 is CASTRGVNTGELFF. In nucleotides, the CDR3 is TGTGCCAGTACGCGGGGGGTGAACACCGGGGAGCTGTTTTTT. The variable domain in full, with the rest retrieved from reference TRBV19 and TRBJ2-2, is DGGITQSPKYLFRKEGQNVTLSCEQNLNHDAMYWYRQDPGQGLRLIYYSQIVNDFQKGDIAEGYSVSREKKESFPLTVTSAQKNPTAFYLCASTRGVNTGELFFGEGSRLTVL.

CDR3 loop: CASSPTGPTEAFF. CDR3 coding DNA: TGTGCCAGCAGCCCGACAGGGCCCACTGAAGCTTTCTTT. The V call is TRBV5-5, the J call TRBJ1-1, with TRBD1 identical over 7 bases. This CDR3 is 13 amino acids long. The V gene's germline CDR1 is SGHKS and CDR2 YYEKEE (reference sequence). V shed 4 bases and J 4 bases; nucleotides not matched to a gene: 4.

The V and J genes are TRBV5-1 and TRBJ2-2; D not resolved. The CDR3 has 13 amino acids. The V end lost 0 bases, the J end lost 5 bases, and 5 bases lay between the germline ends. The germline CDR1 and CDR2 sequences are SGHRS and YFSETQ. The CDR3 DNA reads as TGCGCCAGCAGCTTGGTCGAGACCGGGGAGCTGTTTTTT. As protein: CASSLVETGELFF.

The chain has TRBV5-1 and TRBJ1-3; tentatively, D is TRBD1 (6 bases). Trimming cost V 4 bases and J 2 bases, with 19 bases left between them. CDR1 SGHRS and CDR2 YFSETQ come from the germline V gene. The CDR3 runs to 17 residues. CDR3: CASSVGLGAQAGNTIYF. CDR3 nucleotides: TGCGCCAGCAGCGTGGGCCTGGGGGCGCAGGCTGGAAACACCATATATTTT. Full variable domain (remainder filled in from reference TRBV5-1 and TRBJ1-3): KAGVTQTPRYLIKTRGQQVTLSCSPISGHRSVSWYQQTPGQGLQFLFEYFSETQRNKGNFPGRFSGRQFSNSRSEMNVSTLELGDSALYLCASSVGLGAQAGNTIYFGEGSWLTVV.

The chain recombines TRBV18 with TRBJ2-7; a possible D gene is TRBD1 (6 bases). The length of the CDR3 is 15 residues. Germline V gene sequence: CDR1 KGHSH, CDR2 LQKENI. Trimming left V 2 bases short and J 3 bases short, with 14 bases between. The CDR3 region has the DNA TGTGCCAGCTCACCAGACAGGTCTGGGCTCTACGAGCAGTACTTC. Translated: CASSPDRSGLYEQYF.

The chain employs TRBV3-1 (or the pseudogene TRBV3-2) and TRBJ2-7, with 9 bases aligning to TRBD2. V gave up 4 bases and J gave up 2 bases; unmatched junction bases: 12. The germline CDR1 and CDR2 sequences are LGHDT and YNNKEL (reference sequence). There are 17 residues in the CDR3. The chain's CDR3 is CASSRPWGLADPYEQYF. In DNA form, the CDR3 reads TGTGCCAGCAGCCGCCCTTGGGGACTAGCCGACCCCTACGAGCAGTACTTC.